The entry below describes one T cell receptor beta chain. This entry comes from a study of blood T cell repertoires in COVID-19. Here immunoSEQ multiplex PCR was the method, and the copy in TCRdb shows in-frame clones only, minus some. This table has roughly 180,000 clones, roughly 79% appearing once. The CDR3 totals 13 residues. The V gene's germline CDR1 is LNHDA and CDR2 SQIVND (reference sequence). V trimming: 6 bases; J trimming: 3 bases; junction bases outside the gene matches: 3. This receptor was identified in a woman in her 40s with COVID-19, enrolled during active disease. The rearrangement joins TRBV19 to TRBJ1-2, with 8 bases identical to TRBD1. Sequencing was performed on peripheral blood. CDR3 protein: CASREQGDYGYTF. DNA for the CDR3: TGTGCCAGTAGGGAACAGGGGGACTATGGCTACACCTTC.